This passage covers 29 T cell receptor beta chains from one sample sequenced in a study of T cells in Graves' hyperthyroidism and ophthalmopathy. TCR beta CDR3 region amplification was performed from RNA transcripts. First-round RT-PCR of the TCR CDR3 relied on the HTBI primer set. TCRdb fed the multiplex PCR reads into MiXCR, producing one record per CDR3 protein. The sample comprises 500,000 to 550,000 distinct CDR3 sequences, less than 25% of which are singletons, and around 27% rests with the top ten. The specimen was blood. The source of these receptors is a man younger than 35 with Graves' hyperthyroidism.

The gene calls are TRBV6-1 and TRBJ1-5, with a tentative D call TRBD1 (5 bases). There are 12 residues in the CDR3. V lost 5 bases and J 9 bases, leaving 11 bases between the germline ends. Germline lookup yields CDR1 MNHNS and CDR2 SASEGT. The CDR3 bases are TGTGCCAGCAGTCTCAGGGCATCGCCCCAGCATTTT. Translated: CASSLRASPQHF.

There are many counts of this clonotype. The chain recombines TRBV19 with TRBJ1-1, with D perhaps matching TRBD1 (5 bases). CDR1 is LNHDA, CDR2 SQIVND, per germline (reference sequence). Trimming left V 3 bases short and J 7 bases short, with 18 bases between. The CDR3 sequence is 15 residues long. Here the CDR3 reads CASSIGQSWRVEAFF. CDR3 in DNA: TGTGCCAGTAGTATTGGACAAAGTTGGAGGGTTGAAGCTTTCTTT.

This clonotype was counted a few times. The chain links TRBV28 to TRBJ1-1; possible D gene TRBD1, 5 bases. The germline gives CDR1 MDHEN, CDR2 SYDVKM. This CDR3 is built from 16 residues. Trimming took off 2 bases at V and 5 bases at J, with 18 bases between the two ends. The CDR3 nucleotides are TGTGCCAGCAGTTTACCCTCGTTTGGGGGGGGAACTGAAGCTTTCTTT. Encoded protein: CASSLPSFGGGTEAFF. Filled out from reference TRBV28 and TRBJ1-1, the complete variable domain reads DVKVTQSSRYLVKRTGEKVFLECVQDMDHENMFWYRQDPGLGLRLIYFSYDVKMKEKGDIPEGYSVSREKKERFSLILESASTNQTSMYLCASSLPSFGGGTEAFFGQGTRLTVV.

At least ten counts were recorded for this clonotype. The V and J genes are TRBV12-3 or TRBV12-4 and TRBJ1-5; TRBD1 matches 7 bases. V dropped 7 bases and J dropped 4; count of bases not matched to a gene: 7. The CDR3 runs 14 residues. As DNA, the CDR3 is TGTGCCAGCACCCCGGACAGGCCTAATCAGCCCCAGCATTTT. This sequence encodes CASTPDRPNQPQHF.

This clonotype was counted ten times or more. The CDR3, as DNA: TGCAGCGTTGATCCCCACATGAACACTGAAGCTTTCTTT. This codes for CSVDPHMNTEAFF. The V and J genes are TRBV29-1 and TRBJ1-1; no reliable D call. CDR3 length: 13 residues. V was pared by 3 bases and J by 0 bases, with 8 bases between. The germline CDR1 and CDR2 sequences are SQVTM and ANQGSEA.

This clonotype was detected many times. The genes are TRBV15 and TRBJ1-6; D might be TRBD1 (5 bases). The CDR3 runs to 16 residues. CDR1 is LNHNV and CDR2 is YYDKDF in the germline V gene (reference sequence). The germline V and J ends were trimmed by 0 bases and 7 bases, with 13 bases remaining between them. The CDR3 is CATSRDIGDSNSPLHF. The CDR3, as DNA: TGTGCCACCAGCAGAGATATTGGGGACTCAAATTCACCCCTCCACTTT.

There are many counts of this clonotype. The V gene is TRBV6-1, the J gene TRBJ1-2, with D perhaps TRBD1 (5 bases). This CDR3 is built from 17 residues. Germline CDR1 MNHNS, CDR2 SASEGT. Trimming cost V 4 bases and J 1 base, with 19 bases left between them. The CDR3 DNA is TGTGCCAGCAGTGCTGAATCGGGACCGACCGATAACTATGGCTACACCTTC. Translating gives CASSAESGPTDNYGYTF.

The CDR3 is CASSLRAPLSSYEQYF. CDR3 nucleotide sequence: TGTGCCAGCAGTTTAAGGGCCCCGCTAAGCTCCTACGAGCAGTACTTC. The chain joins TRBV12-3 or TRBV12-4 to TRBJ2-7; unclear D gene. The CDR3 spans 16 residues. Trimming left V 2 bases short and J 0 bases short, with 14 bases between.

This clonotype was seen only a few times. The rearrangement links TRBV2 to TRBJ1-2; D is uncertain. V dropped 2 bases and J dropped 4 bases, with 14 bases sitting between them. The length of the CDR3 is 15 residues. Germline lookup yields CDR1 SNHLY and CDR2 FYNNEI. The CDR3 DNA reads TGTGCCAGCAGTGAACGGCGGACCGGTCTCTATGGCTACACCTTC. Translating it yields CASSERRTGLYGYTF.

This clonotype was detected many times. This chain joins TRBV20-1 and TRBJ2-6, with D maybe TRBD1 (6 bases). Germline V gene lookup returns CDR1 DFQATT and CDR2 SNEGSKA (reference sequence). With 2 bases removed from V and 0 bases from J, the gap between germline ends came to 14 bases. There are 17 residues in the CDR3. CDR3 protein: CSARSGQSPSGANVLTF. DNA of the CDR3: TGCAGTGCTAGATCAGGACAGTCCCCCTCTGGGGCCAACGTCCTGACTTTC.

This clonotype was seen ten or more times. The gene calls are TRBV12-3 or TRBV12-4 and TRBJ2-7; 7 bases agree with TRBD1. The V and J ends lost 4 bases and 5 bases, in that order; junction bases with no gene match: 2. The CDR3 covers 12 residues. CDR3 nucleotide sequence: TGTGCCAGCAGTTCGACAGGGAACGAGCAGTACTTC. Translation: CASSSTGNEQYF.

This clonotype has a count of ten or more. The rearrangement joins TRBV11-2 to TRBJ1-3; tentatively, D is TRBD1 (5 bases). Germline-derived CDR1 and CDR2 are SGHAT and FQNNGV. The CDR3 has 18 amino acids. The V end was cut by 1 base, the J end by 0 bases, with 16 bases between. Here the CDR3 reads CASSLVFGGISSGNTIYF. CDR3 DNA sequence: TGTGCCAGCAGCTTAGTTTTTGGGGGGATTAGCTCTGGAAACACCATATATTTT.

CDR3 in amino acids: CASSWGYGVLYF. In DNA form, the CDR3 reads TGTGCCAGCAGTTGGGGATATGGGGTGTTGTACTTC. The chain has TRBV6-2 or TRBV6-3 and TRBJ2-7; D unresolved. Germline V gene lookup returns CDR1 MNHEY and CDR2 SVGEGT. V was shortened by 4 bases and J by 12 bases, with 16 bases between the two germline ends. This CDR3 is 12 amino acids long.

This clonotype came up many times. The V and J genes are TRBV6-5 and TRBJ2-5; D is unclear. Germline V gene data show CDR1 as MNHEY and CDR2 as SVGAGI. The germline V and J ends were trimmed by 4 bases and 4 bases, with 19 bases remaining between them. The CDR3 loop spans 16 amino acids. CDR3: CASSSPRGPHAETQYF. The DNA of the CDR3 is TGTGCCAGCAGTTCCCCCCGAGGACCGCACGCAGAGACCCAGTACTTC.

This clonotype has ten or more counts. The chain combines TRBV24-1 with TRBJ2-2, with TRBD1 identical over 8 bases. Germline assignment: CDR1 KGHDR and CDR2 SFDVKD. The CDR3 spans 17 residues. V gave up 4 bases and J gave up 2 bases; unmatched junction bases: 8. The chain's CDR3 is CATSEYTGGTNTGELFF. CDR3 DNA sequence: TGTGCCACCAGTGAGTACACAGGGGGGACTAACACCGGGGAGCTGTTTTTT.

This clonotype was detected many times. V and J are TRBV12-3 or TRBV12-4 and TRBJ1-2, with unresolved D. The CDR3 is 15 residues long. The V gene lost 2 bases and the J gene lost 0 bases, with 10 bases spanning the gap. The chain's CDR3 is CASSLSGLANYGYTF. The CDR3 DNA is TGTGCCAGCAGTTTAAGTGGGTTGGCTAACTATGGCTACACCTTC.

This clonotype was recorded a few times. A much larger clone differs from this one at a single base, so this may be a read error. J is TRBJ2-4 and V is TRBV6-2 or TRBV6-3, with D perhaps matching TRBD1 (6 bases). Per the germline V gene, CDR1 is MNHEY and CDR2 is SVGEGT. CDR3 length: 14 amino acids. CDR3 nucleotides: TGTGCCAGCACAACCAGGGGTGCCAAAAACATTCAGCACTTC. As protein: CASTTRGAKNIQHF.

On this clonotype itself: The junction shows a germline mismatch at one end, possibly a read error. CDR3 sequence (DNA): TGTGCGAGCAGCGGAACCCCCTTCCGGTCCGCACTTAACTATGGCTACAGCTTC. The encoded protein is CASSGTPFRSALNYGYSF. The chain uses TRBV6-2 or TRBV6-3 and TRBJ1-2; no firm D call. Germline lookup yields CDR1 MNHEY and CDR2 SVGEGT. The CDR3 consists of 18 residues.

This clonotype was seen many times. This rearrangement joins TRBV2 to TRBJ1-1; D not resolved. This CDR3 spans 14 amino acids. Germline V lookup: CDR1 SNHLY, CDR2 FYNNEI. V was cut by 4 bases and J by 1 base, with 10 bases left in between. CDR3 DNA sequence: TGTGCCAGCAGTGCCCTCATGTCGAACACTGAAGCTTTCTTT. This gives the protein CASSALMSNTEAFF.

J is TRBJ1-1 and V is TRBV12-3 or TRBV12-4, with 7 bases identical to TRBD1. The CDR3 length is 15 residues. V shed 7 bases, J shed 5 bases, and the junction held 13 bases outside the gene matches. The CDR3 coding sequence is TGTGCCAGCACAATTAACAGGGGTGGGAGAACTGAAGCTTTCTTT. Translating gives CASTINRGGRTEAFF.

This clonotype was picked up many times. This rearrangement joins TRBV6-5 to TRBJ1-2; D uncertain. V was cut by 2 bases and J by 4 bases, with 8 bases left in between. Germline-derived CDR1 and CDR2 are MNHEY and SVGAGI. The CDR3 length is 13 residues. The CDR3, as DNA: TGTGCCAGCAGTTACAAGTCTGCCTATGGCTACACCTTC. Residues: CASSYKSAYGYTF.

This clonotype was counted at least ten times. The junction does not match germline at one end; this may be a read error. The chain uses TRBV6-5 and TRBJ2-7; D might be TRBD1 (5 bases). Germline CDR1 MNHEY, CDR2 SVGAGI. The CDR3 has 14 residues. The CDR3 loop reads CASSYAGRPYERYF. CDR3 nucleotide sequence: TGTGCCAGCAGTTACGCAGGGCGTCCCTACGAGCGGTACTTC.

In its sample, this clonotype was seen many times. The chain combines TRBV20-1 with TRBJ1-1; no reliable D call. This CDR3 region has 15 residues. Germline lookup yields CDR1 DFQATT and CDR2 SNEGSKA (reference sequence). The V and J ends lost 0 bases and 0 bases respectively, with 11 bases between them. This CDR3 reads CSARDYRGMNTEAFF. CDR3 nucleotide sequence: TGCAGTGCTAGAGATTATCGGGGAATGAACACTGAAGCTTTCTTT.

The chain uses TRBV30 and TRBJ1-1, with no clear D. The CDR3 has 14 residues. Deletions cut 1 base from V and 14 bases from J, with 23 bases between. Germline V gene lookup returns CDR1 GTSNPN and CDR2 SVGIG (reference sequence). CDR3 sequence reads: CAWSAHVVGRRWFF. CDR3 sequence (DNA): TGTGCCTGGAGTGCCCATGTGGTCGGCAGGAGGTGGTTCTTT.

In this sample, this clonotype turned up many times. The chain couples TRBV6-1 to TRBJ1-2; possibly TRBD1 for D (5 bases). This CDR3 has 14 residues. The germline CDR1 and CDR2 sequences are MNHNS and SASEGT. The V end lost 2 bases, the J end lost 7 bases, and 14 bases lay between the germline ends. CDR3 nucleotide sequence: TGTGCCAGCAGTGAAATCTTCCCAGGGCTTGGCTACACCTTC. It translates to CASSEIFPGLGYTF.

There are many counts of this clonotype. The chain couples TRBV13 to TRBJ2-7; 7 bases fit TRBD2. This CDR3 is 12 amino acids long. Germline CDR1 PRHDT, CDR2 FYEKMQ (reference sequence). With V trimmed by 0 bases and J by 11 bases, 4 bases remained unmatched. The CDR3 coding sequence is TGTGCCAGCAGCTTAGGATCGGGGGGAAAGTACTTC. Amino acids: CASSLGSGGKYF. Drawing the rest from reference TRBV13 and TRBJ2-7, the complete variable domain is AAGVIQSPRHLIKEKRETATLKCYPIPRHDTVYWYQQGPGQDPQFLISFYEKMQSDKGSIPDRFSAQQFSDYHSELNMSSLELGDSALYFCASSLGSGGKYFGPGTRLTVT.

This clonotype was seen at least ten times. This chain connects TRBV29-1 to TRBJ2-7; unclear D gene. Germline CDR1 is SQVTM and CDR2 is ANQGSEA. The CDR3 runs to 11 residues. V lost 4 bases, J lost 3 bases, and 7 bases lay in between. CDR3 sequence (DNA): TGCAGCGTTGTGGGTTACTACGAGCAGTACTTC. It encodes CSVVGYYEQYF.

This clonotype was recorded many times. The J gene is TRBJ1-5, the V gene TRBV6-1; no reliable D call. The V gene's germline CDR1 is MNHNS and CDR2 SASEGT. This CDR3 is 15 amino acids long. Trimming pared 2 bases from V and 5 bases from J, leaving 13 bases between. The CDR3 nucleotides read TGTGCCAGCAGTGAATTTCGGAGATTGGATCAGCCCCAGCATTTT. Translation: CASSEFRRLDQPQHF.

This clonotype was recorded many times. The CDR3 sequence: CASSHRGEATEAFF. CDR3 coding DNA: TGTGCCAGCAGTCACAGGGGAGAGGCCACTGAAGCTTTCTTT. This chain joins TRBV6-5 and TRBJ1-1; 7 nucleotides agree with TRBD1. From germline, CDR1 is MNHEY and CDR2 SVGAGI. CDR3 length: 14 residues. V was pared by 5 bases and J by 4 bases, with 7 bases of the junction left unmatched.